This T cell receptor (beta chain) was observed in a study of blood T cell repertoires in COVID-19. The authors' processing: Nucleated cell number was recorded as an estimate derived from reference gene primer amplification. Measured with immunoSEQ multiplex PCR; TCRdb has only the in-frame clones, and not every one. Clone size and V and J calls were adopted from that table, with D and trimming inferred from the DNA. The table shows roughly 250,000 clones, with about 88% occurring only once. The V and J ends lost 5 bases and 7 bases, in that order; junction bases with no gene match: 4. This CDR3 region has 13 residues. CDR1 is SGHTA, CDR2 FQGNSA, per germline.

Sequencing was carried out using peripheral blood. The V and J genes are TRBV7-2 and TRBJ1-5, with TRBD1 identical over 8 bases. The source is a woman in her thirties or forties who had recovered from COVID-19. The CDR3 loop reads CASSPRQGQPQHF. The CDR3 DNA reads TGTGCCAGCAGCCCGCGACAGGGGCAGCCCCAGCATTTT.